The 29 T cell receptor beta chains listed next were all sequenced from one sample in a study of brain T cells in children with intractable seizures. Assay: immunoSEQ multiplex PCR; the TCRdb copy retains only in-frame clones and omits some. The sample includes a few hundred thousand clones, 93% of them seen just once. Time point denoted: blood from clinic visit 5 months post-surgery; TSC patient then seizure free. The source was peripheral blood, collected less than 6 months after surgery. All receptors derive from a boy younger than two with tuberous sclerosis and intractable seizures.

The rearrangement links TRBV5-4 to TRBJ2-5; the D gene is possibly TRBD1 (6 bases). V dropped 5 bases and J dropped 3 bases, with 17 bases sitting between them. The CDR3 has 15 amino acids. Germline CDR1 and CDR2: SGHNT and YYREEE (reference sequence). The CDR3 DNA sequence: TGTGCCAGCAGTAAGGCCGGGACACTAAAAGAGACCCAGTACTTC. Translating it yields CASSKAGTLKETQYF. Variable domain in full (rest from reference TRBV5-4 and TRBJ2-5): ETGVTQSPTHLIKTRGQQVTLRCSSQSGHNTVSWYQQALGQGPQFIFQYYREEENGRGNFPPRFSGLQFPNYSSELNVNALELDDSALYLCASSKAGTLKETQYFGPGTRLLVL.

The CDR3 loop reads CASSHPSGGEQYF. The CDR3 DNA sequence: TGTGCCAGCAGCCACCCGAGCGGGGGGGAGCAGTACTTC. The genes are TRBV4-2 and TRBJ2-7; 9 positions match TRBD2. The CDR3 is 13 amino acids. Trimming removed 3 bases from V and 7 bases from J; junction bases left unmatched: 4. CDR1 is LGHNA and CDR2 is YNFKEQ in the germline V gene.

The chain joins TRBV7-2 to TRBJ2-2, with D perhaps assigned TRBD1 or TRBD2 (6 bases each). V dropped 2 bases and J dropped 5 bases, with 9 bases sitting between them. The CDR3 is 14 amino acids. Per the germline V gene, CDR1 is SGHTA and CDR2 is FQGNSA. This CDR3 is CASSLKGGTGELFF. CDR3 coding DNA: TGTGCCAGCAGCTTAAAGGGGGGAACCGGGGAGCTGTTTTTT.

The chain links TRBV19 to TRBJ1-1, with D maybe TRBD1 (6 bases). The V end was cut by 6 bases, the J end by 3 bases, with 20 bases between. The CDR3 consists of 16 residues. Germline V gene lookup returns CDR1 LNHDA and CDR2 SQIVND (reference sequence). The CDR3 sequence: CASSSRGGLVDTEAFF. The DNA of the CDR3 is TGTGCCAGTAGCTCAAGGGGGGGGCTCGTCGACACTGAAGCTTTCTTT.

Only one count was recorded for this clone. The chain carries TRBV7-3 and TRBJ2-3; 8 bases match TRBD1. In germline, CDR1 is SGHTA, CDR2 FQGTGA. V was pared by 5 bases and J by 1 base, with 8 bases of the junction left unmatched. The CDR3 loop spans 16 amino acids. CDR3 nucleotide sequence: TGTGCCAGCAGCCCCGGGACAGGCCCTGGCACAGATACGCAGTATTTT. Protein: CASSPGTGPGTDTQYF.

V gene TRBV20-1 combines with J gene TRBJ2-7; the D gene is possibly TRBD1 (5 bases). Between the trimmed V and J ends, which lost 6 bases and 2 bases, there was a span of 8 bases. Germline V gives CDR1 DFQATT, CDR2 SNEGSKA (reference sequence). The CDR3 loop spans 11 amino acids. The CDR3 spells CSAVDTYEQYF. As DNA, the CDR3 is TGCAGTGCCGTGGACACCTACGAGCAGTACTTC.

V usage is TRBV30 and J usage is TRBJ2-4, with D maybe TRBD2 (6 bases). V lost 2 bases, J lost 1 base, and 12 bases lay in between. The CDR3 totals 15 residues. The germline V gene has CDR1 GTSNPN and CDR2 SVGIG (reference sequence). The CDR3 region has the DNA TGTGCCTGGAGTCTAACTAGCATGGCCAAAAACATTCAGTACTTC. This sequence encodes CAWSLTSMAKNIQYF.

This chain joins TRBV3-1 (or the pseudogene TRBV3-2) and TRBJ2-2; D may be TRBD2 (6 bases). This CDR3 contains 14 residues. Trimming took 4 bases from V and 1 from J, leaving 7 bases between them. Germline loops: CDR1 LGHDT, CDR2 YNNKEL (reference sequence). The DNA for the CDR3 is TGTGCCAGCAGCCCTAGCGAGAACACCGGGGAGCTGTTTTTT. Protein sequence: CASSPSENTGELFF.

CDR3 sequence reads: CATSDSTISGNTIYF. The CDR3 DNA reads TGTGCCACCAGTGATTCAACTATCTCTGGAAACACCATATATTTT. The chain couples TRBV24-1 to TRBJ1-3; no definite D call. Germline V lookup: CDR1 KGHDR, CDR2 SFDVKD. The CDR3 totals 15 residues. V was pared by 2 bases and J by 0 bases, with 7 bases between.

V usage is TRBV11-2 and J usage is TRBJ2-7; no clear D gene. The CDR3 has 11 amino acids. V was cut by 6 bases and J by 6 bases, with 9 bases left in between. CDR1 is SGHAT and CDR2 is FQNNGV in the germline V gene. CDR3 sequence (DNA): TGTGCCAGCAGTTTGTCAATCGAGCAGTACTTC. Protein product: CASSLSIEQYF.

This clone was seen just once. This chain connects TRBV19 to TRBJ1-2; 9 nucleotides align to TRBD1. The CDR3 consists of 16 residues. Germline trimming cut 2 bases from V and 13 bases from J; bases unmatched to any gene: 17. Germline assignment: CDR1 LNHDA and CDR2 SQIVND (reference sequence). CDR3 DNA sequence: TGTGCCAGTAGTATAAAACAGGGGGCGCCTCGGCGCGGGGCCACCTTC. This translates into CASSIKQGAPRRGATF.

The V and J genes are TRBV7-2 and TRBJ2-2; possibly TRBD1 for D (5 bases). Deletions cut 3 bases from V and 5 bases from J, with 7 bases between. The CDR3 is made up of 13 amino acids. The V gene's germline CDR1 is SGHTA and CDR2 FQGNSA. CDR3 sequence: CASSFRQTGELFF. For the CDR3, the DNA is TGTGCCAGCAGCTTCCGACAGACCGGGGAGCTGTTTTTT.

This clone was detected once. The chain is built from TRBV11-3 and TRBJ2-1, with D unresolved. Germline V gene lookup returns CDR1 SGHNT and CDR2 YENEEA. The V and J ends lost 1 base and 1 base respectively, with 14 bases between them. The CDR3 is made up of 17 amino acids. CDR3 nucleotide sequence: TGTGCCAGCAGCTTAGTTGGGCGTCTACTTTCCTACAATGAGCAGTTCTTC. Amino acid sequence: CASSLVGRLLSYNEQFF.

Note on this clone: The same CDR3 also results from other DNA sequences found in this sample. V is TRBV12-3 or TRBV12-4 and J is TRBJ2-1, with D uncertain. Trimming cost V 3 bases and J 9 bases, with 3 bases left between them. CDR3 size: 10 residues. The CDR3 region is CASSLGEQFF. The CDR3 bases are TGTGCCAGCAGTTTGGGTGAGCAGTTCTTC.

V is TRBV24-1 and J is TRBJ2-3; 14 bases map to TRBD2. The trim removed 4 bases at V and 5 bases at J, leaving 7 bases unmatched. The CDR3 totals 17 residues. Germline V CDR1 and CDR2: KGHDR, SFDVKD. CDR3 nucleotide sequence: TGTGCCACCAGTGACGCGGGACTAGCGGGAGCCCAAGATACGCAGTATTTT. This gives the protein CATSDAGLAGAQDTQYF.

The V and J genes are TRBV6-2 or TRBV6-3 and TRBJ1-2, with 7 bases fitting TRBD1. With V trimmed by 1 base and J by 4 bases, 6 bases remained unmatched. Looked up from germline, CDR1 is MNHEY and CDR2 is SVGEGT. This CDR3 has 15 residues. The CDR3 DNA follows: TGTGCCAGCAGTTACTACTCCAGGGGGGCCTATGGCTACACCTTC. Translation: CASSYYSRGAYGYTF.

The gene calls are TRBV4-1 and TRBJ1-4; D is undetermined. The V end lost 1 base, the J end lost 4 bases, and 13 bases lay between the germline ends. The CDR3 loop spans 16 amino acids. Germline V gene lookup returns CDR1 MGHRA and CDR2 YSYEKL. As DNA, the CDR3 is TGCGCCAGCAGCCAAGCCATGGTACCGGTTAATGAAAAACTGTTTTTT. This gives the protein CASSQAMVPVNEKLFF.

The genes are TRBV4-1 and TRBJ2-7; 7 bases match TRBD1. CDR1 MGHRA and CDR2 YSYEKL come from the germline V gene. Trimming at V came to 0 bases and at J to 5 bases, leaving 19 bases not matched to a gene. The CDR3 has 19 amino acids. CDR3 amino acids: CASSQDPPRRLGQKNEQYF. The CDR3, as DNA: TGCGCCAGCAGCCAAGATCCCCCCCGACGCTTGGGACAGAAGAACGAGCAGTACTTC.

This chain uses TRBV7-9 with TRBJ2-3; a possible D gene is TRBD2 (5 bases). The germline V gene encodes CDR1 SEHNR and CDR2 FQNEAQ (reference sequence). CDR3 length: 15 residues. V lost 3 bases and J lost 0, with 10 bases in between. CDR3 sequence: CASSFGGLSTDTQYF. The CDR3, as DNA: TGTGCCAGCAGCTTTGGAGGACTTAGCACAGATACGCAGTATTTT.

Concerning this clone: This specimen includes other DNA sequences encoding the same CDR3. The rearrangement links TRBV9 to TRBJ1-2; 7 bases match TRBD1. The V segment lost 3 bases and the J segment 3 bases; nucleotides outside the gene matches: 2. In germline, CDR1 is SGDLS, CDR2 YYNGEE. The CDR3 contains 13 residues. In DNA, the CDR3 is TGTGCCAGCAGCGCAGGACAGGACTATGGCTACACCTTC. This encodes CASSAGQDYGYTF.

In DNA, the CDR3 is TGTGCCAGCAGTGGCACAACCAGGGTAATGAACACTGAAGCTTTCTTT. The encoded protein is CASSGTTRVMNTEAFF. The chain is built from TRBV2 and TRBJ1-1; D possibly corresponds to TRBD1 (5 bases). Between the trimmed V and J ends, which lost 4 bases and 0 bases, there was a span of 15 bases. From germline, CDR1 is SNHLY and CDR2 FYNNEI. This CDR3 contains 16 residues.

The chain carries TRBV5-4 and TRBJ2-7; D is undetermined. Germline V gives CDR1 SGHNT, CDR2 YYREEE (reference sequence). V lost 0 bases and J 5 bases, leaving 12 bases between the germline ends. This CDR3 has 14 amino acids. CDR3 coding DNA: TGTGCCAGCAGCTTGGTTGGGGTAGGGAACGAGCAGTACTTC. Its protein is CASSLVGVGNEQYF.

The CDR3 DNA follows: TGCAGCATCAGGGGGGATTCACAGAAATCAACAGATACGCAGTATTTT. Its translation: CSIRGDSQKSTDTQYF. This rearrangement joins TRBV29-1 to TRBJ2-3, with a weak D call TRBD1 (7 bases). The ends were cut back, 8 bases at V and 3 bases at J, with 24 bases in the middle. Per the germline V gene, CDR1 is SQVTM and CDR2 is ANQGSEA. The CDR3 has 16 residues.

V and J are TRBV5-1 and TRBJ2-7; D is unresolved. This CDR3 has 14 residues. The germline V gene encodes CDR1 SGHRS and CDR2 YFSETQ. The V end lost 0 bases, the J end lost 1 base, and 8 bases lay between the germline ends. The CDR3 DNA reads TGCGCCAGCAGCTTGGGGACCTCATCCTACGAGCAGTACTTC. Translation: CASSLGTSSYEQYF.

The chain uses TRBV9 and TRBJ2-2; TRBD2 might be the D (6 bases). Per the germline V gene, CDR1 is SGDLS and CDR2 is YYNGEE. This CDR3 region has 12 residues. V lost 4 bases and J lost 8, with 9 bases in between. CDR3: CASSPGGGELFF. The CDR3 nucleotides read TGTGCCAGCAGCCCCGGGGGTGGGGAGCTGTTTTTT.

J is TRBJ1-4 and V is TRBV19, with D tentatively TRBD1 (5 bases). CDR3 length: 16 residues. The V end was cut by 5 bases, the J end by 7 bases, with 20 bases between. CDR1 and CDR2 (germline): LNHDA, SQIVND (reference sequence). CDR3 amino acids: CASSPPQGSWVEKLFF. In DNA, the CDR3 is TGTGCCAGTAGTCCCCCCCAGGGCAGTTGGGTTGAAAAACTGTTTTTT.

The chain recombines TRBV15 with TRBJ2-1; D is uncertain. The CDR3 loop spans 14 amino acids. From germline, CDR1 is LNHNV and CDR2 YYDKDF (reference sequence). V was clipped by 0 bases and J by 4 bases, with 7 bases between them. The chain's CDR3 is CATSREDGYNEQFF. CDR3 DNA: TGTGCCACCAGCAGAGAGGACGGTTACAATGAGCAGTTCTTC. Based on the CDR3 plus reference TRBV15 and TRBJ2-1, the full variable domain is DAMVIQNPRYQVTQFGKPVTLSCSQTLNHNVMYWYQQKSSQAPKLLFHYYDKDFNNEADTPDNFQSRRPNTSFCFLDIRSPGLGDTAMYLCATSREDGYNEQFFGPGTRLTVL.

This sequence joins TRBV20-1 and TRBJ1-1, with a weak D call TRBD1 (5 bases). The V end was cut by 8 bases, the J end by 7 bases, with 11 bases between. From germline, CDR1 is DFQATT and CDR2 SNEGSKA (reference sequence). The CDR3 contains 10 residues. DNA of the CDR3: TGCAGTCCCCTCGGGGGTGAAGCTTTCTTT. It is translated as CSPLGGEAFF.

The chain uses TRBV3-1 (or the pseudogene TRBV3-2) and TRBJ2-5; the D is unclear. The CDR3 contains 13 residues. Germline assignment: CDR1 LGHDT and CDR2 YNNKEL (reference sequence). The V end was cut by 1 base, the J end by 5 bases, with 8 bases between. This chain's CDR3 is CASSQGGKETQYF. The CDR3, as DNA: TGTGCCAGCAGCCAAGGGGGAAAGGAGACCCAGTACTTC.